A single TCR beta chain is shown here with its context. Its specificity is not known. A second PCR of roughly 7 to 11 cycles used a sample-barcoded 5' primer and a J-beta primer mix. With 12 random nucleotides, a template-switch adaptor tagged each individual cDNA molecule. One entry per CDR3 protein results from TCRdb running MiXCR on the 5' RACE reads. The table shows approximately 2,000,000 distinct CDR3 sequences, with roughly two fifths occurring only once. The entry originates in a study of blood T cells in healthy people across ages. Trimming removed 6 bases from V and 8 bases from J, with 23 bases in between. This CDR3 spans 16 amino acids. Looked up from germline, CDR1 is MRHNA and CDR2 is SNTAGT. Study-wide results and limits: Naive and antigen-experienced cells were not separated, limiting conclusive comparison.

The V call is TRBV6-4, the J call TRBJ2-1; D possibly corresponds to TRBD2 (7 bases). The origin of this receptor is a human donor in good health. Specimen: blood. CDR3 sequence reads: CASSADFGGGRDEQFF. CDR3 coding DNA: TGTGCCAGCAGCGCAGATTTTGGGGGGGGCCGGGATGAGCAGTTCTTC.